These 23 T cell receptor beta chains were sequenced from one sample in a study of cytomegalovirus exposure and HLA in healthy donors. Repertoires were generated with immunoSEQ multiplex PCR, while TCRdb's copy carries only in-frame clones and drops some. This repertoire shows 190,000 or so clones, roughly four fifths found once; its top ten account for about 2.8%. The specimen sequenced was PBMCs. These receptors were collected from a young woman in good health and CMV-seropositive.

The CDR3 region has the DNA TGTGCCAGCAGCACCACTAGCGGGGGCTCCTACGAGCAGTACTTC. Its protein is CASSTTSGGSYEQYF. V and J are TRBV7-8 and TRBJ2-7, with 11 bases aligning to TRBD2. The CDR3 is made up of 15 amino acids. With V trimmed by 5 bases and J by 0 bases, 3 bases remained unmatched. Germline CDR1 SGHVS, CDR2 FQNEAQ.

The V gene is TRBV10-3, the J gene TRBJ1-6; D possibly corresponds to TRBD1 (5 bases). V dropped 6 bases and J dropped 3 bases, with 9 bases sitting between them. This CDR3 has 14 amino acids. Germline loops: CDR1 ENHRY, CDR2 SYGVKD. The CDR3 DNA follows: TGTGCCATCAGGGATGACAGCTATAATTCACCCCTCCACTTT. Protein: CAIRDDSYNSPLHF.

The rearrangement uses TRBV11-2 and TRBJ1-5; D is uncertain. V was cut by 4 bases and J by 1 base, with 17 bases left in between. This CDR3 region has 17 residues. The germline V gene encodes CDR1 SGHAT and CDR2 FQNNGV. CDR3 DNA sequence: TGTGCCAGCAGCTCGTGGCCCGTCTCGGGAAGCAATCAGCCCCAGCATTTT. Translating gives CASSSWPVSGSNQPQHF.

The rearrangement links TRBV7-7 to TRBJ2-3; D gene ambiguous. CDR1 and CDR2 (germline): SSHAT, FNYEAQ (reference sequence). V lost 3 bases and J 3 bases, leaving 7 bases between the germline ends. The CDR3 is 13 residues long. As DNA, the CDR3 is TGTGCCAGCAGCTTGGCCAGAACAGATACGCAGTATTTT. Encoded protein: CASSLARTDTQYF.

This clone was observed a single time. The V call is TRBV4-2, the J call TRBJ1-2; D not certain. Trimming left V 0 bases short and J 8 bases short, with 13 bases between. From germline, CDR1 is LGHNA and CDR2 YNFKEQ. The CDR3 runs 14 residues. As DNA, the CDR3 is TGTGCCAGCAGCCAAGATAGAGCCCGTCGGGGCTACACCTTC. This translates into CASSQDRARRGYTF.

V usage is TRBV29-1 and J usage is TRBJ2-3; 7 positions agree with TRBD1. The junction had 10 bases not matched to a gene; V was cut back by 5 bases and J by 2 bases. Germline CDR1 and CDR2: SQVTM and ANQGSEA. The length of the CDR3 is 15 residues. The DNA for the CDR3 is TGCAGCGTTACCTCCGGGACAGCCCTCACAGATACGCAGTATTTT. Its protein is CSVTSGTALTDTQYF.

This clone was seen only once. The chain links TRBV25-1 to TRBJ1-1, with a tentative D call TRBD1 (5 bases). V lost 7 bases, J lost 5 bases, and 14 bases lay in between. The CDR3 covers 13 residues. In germline, CDR1 is MGHDK, CDR2 SYGVNS. This chain's CDR3 is CASTLQDVTEAFF. CDR3 bases: TGTGCCAGCACTTTACAGGACGTAACTGAAGCTTTCTTT.

This clone appeared a few times. The chain's CDR3 is CASSEQGPEQYF. For the CDR3, the DNA is TGTGCCAGCAGCGAACAGGGGCCCGAGCAGTACTTC. The V call is TRBV5-6, the J call TRBJ2-7, with TRBD1 matching over 7 bases. Germline V gives CDR1 SGHDT, CDR2 YYEEEE. The CDR3 is made up of 12 amino acids. The J segment lost 6 bases and the V segment lost 4 bases, leaving 4 bases of the junction unmatched.

The table lists this clone with a few counts. The chain couples TRBV9 to TRBJ2-7; D is ambiguous. The CDR3 extends over 13 amino acids. Per germline, CDR1 SGDLS and CDR2 YYNGEE. Trimming left V 3 bases short and J 3 bases short, with 10 bases between. CDR3 region: CASSAPTGYEQYF. CDR3 nucleotides: TGTGCCAGCAGCGCGCCGACTGGCTACGAGCAGTACTTC. Full variable domain (rest looked up from reference TRBV9 and TRBJ2-7): DSGVTQTPKHLITATGQRVTLRCSPRSGDLSVYWYQQSLDQGLQFLIQYYNGEERAKGNILERFSAQQFPDLHSELNLSSLELGDSALYFCASSAPTGYEQYFGPGTRLTVT.

The chain uses TRBV19 and TRBJ1-1, with 8 nucleotides matching TRBD1. This CDR3 has 15 amino acids. V was clipped by 5 bases and J by 0 bases; unmatched bases: 5. Germline CDR1 and CDR2: LNHDA and SQIVND (reference sequence). CDR3: CASSPQGAMNTEAFF. The CDR3 region has the DNA TGTGCCAGTAGTCCGCAGGGGGCCATGAACACTGAAGCTTTCTTT. The whole variable domain, filled in from reference TRBV19 and TRBJ1-1, reads DGGITQSPKYLFRKEGQNVTLSCEQNLNHDAMYWYRQDPGQGLRLIYYSQIVNDFQKGDIAEGYSVSREKKESFPLTVTSAQKNPTAFYLCASSPQGAMNTEAFFGQGTRLTVV.

With regard to this clone: Other DNA variants within this sample encode the same CDR3. This chain connects TRBV5-1 to TRBJ2-2; a weak D match, TRBD1 (6 bases). V was shortened by 0 bases and J by 1 base, with 7 bases between the two germline ends. CDR3 length: 15 amino acids. The germline CDR1 and CDR2 sequences are SGHRS and YFSETQ. The chain's CDR3 is CASSLAGENTGELFF. Written as DNA, the CDR3 is TGCGCCAGCAGCTTGGCAGGGGAGAACACCGGGGAGCTGTTTTTT.

The chain recombines TRBV5-4 with TRBJ1-2; D call uncertain. Trimming stripped 4 bases from V and 4 bases from J, with 20 bases between. CDR1 SGHNT and CDR2 YYREEE come from the germline V gene (reference sequence). The CDR3 consists of 16 residues. CDR3 DNA: TGTGCCAGCAGCCCCGACCCGACGAGGGTCGGCTATGGCTACACCTTC. It yields the protein CASSPDPTRVGYGYTF.

The chain couples TRBV7-2 to TRBJ2-5, with D possibly being TRBD1 (5 bases). Germline values: CDR1 SGHTA, CDR2 FQGNSA. The CDR3 contains 15 residues. V was pared by 5 bases and J by 5 bases, with 18 bases between. The CDR3 DNA follows: TGTGCCAGCAGCCGGAACCCCAGGGAAGTGGAGACCCAGTACTTC. Encoded protein: CASSRNPREVETQYF.

The chain uses TRBV4-2 and TRBJ2-5; 11 bases align to TRBD2. Germline values: CDR1 LGHNA, CDR2 YNFKEQ. CDR3 length equals 16 residues. The junction had 7 bases not matched to a gene; V was cut back by 0 bases and J by 7 bases. The CDR3 bases are TGTGCCAGCAGCCAAGATTTTAGCGGGGGGGCAGGGACCCAGTACTTC. Its protein is CASSQDFSGGAGTQYF.

The V gene is TRBV4-2, the J gene TRBJ2-5; D remains unclear. V was trimmed by 0 bases and J by 4 bases, leaving 9 bases between them. The CDR3 covers 14 residues. Germline V gene sequence: CDR1 LGHNA, CDR2 YNFKEQ. The CDR3 here is CASSQEVRSETQYF. DNA for the CDR3: TGTGCCAGCAGCCAAGAGGTGAGGTCAGAGACCCAGTACTTC.

The chain recombines TRBV11-2 with TRBJ2-1, with 14 bases identical to TRBD2. The CDR3 is made up of 16 amino acids. Germline lookup yields CDR1 SGHAT and CDR2 FQNNGV. J was trimmed by 9 bases and V by 5 bases; bases with no gene match: 9. CDR3 nucleotide sequence: TGTGCCAGCAGCCAAAACACCGGGACTAGCGGGAGTGAGCAGTTCTTC. Protein sequence: CASSQNTGTSGSEQFF. The whole variable domain, filled in from reference TRBV11-2 and TRBJ2-1, reads EAGVAQSPRYKIIEKRQSVAFWCNPISGHATLYWYQQILGQGPKLLIQFQNNGVVDDSQLPKDRFSAERLKGVDSTLKIQPAKLEDSAVYLCASSQNTGTSGSEQFFGPGTRLTVL.

This sequence joins TRBV15 and TRBJ2-5, with D possibly being TRBD2 (6 bases). Looked up from germline, CDR1 is LNHNV and CDR2 is YYDKDF (reference sequence). Trimming pared 0 bases from V and 5 bases from J, leaving 13 bases between. This CDR3 has 15 residues. CDR3 protein: CATSRDPAGMETQYF. The CDR3 DNA reads TGTGCCACCAGCAGAGATCCGGCGGGGATGGAGACCCAGTACTTC.

The rearrangement links TRBV18 to TRBJ2-1, with 10 bases identical to TRBD2. The ends lost 5 bases at V and 7 bases at J; junction bases unmatched: 11. The CDR3 loop spans 16 amino acids. Germline V gene lookup returns CDR1 KGHSH and CDR2 LQKENI. Written as DNA, the CDR3 is TGTGCCAGCTCAACTAAAGGGACTAGCGTTGAAAATGAGCAGTTCTTC. Protein product: CASSTKGTSVENEQFF.

This clone was observed a single time. The CDR3 is CASSAGTGGSYEQYF. As DNA, the CDR3 is TGTGCCAGCAGCGCCGGAACAGGGGGGTCCTACGAGCAGTACTTC. The chain couples TRBV7-9 to TRBJ2-7, with 8 bases aligning to TRBD1. The CDR3 sequence is 15 residues long. The germline gives CDR1 SEHNR, CDR2 FQNEAQ (reference sequence). The V gene end was trimmed by 5 bases and the J gene end by 1 base; junction bases not matched to a gene: 7.

The CDR3 DNA reads as TGTGCCAGCAGTTCTCACAGGGGCAGGGGGTACGAGCAGTACTTC. Translated: CASSSHRGRGYEQYF. The V and J genes are TRBV27 and TRBJ2-7; 7 bases are shared with TRBD1. Germline CDR1 and CDR2: MNHEY and SMNVEV (reference sequence). J gave up 4 bases and V 4 bases, and 10 bases lay outside the gene matches. The CDR3 has 15 residues.

This clone was recorded once. This chain uses TRBV7-9 with TRBJ2-1; 9 positions agree with TRBD1. The junction had 6 bases not matched to a gene; V was cut back by 2 bases and J by 7 bases. The CDR3 length is 15 residues. The germline gives CDR1 SEHNR, CDR2 FQNEAQ (reference sequence). The CDR3 sequence: CASSLRDRAQNEQFF. For the CDR3, the DNA is TGTGCCAGCAGCTTAAGGGACAGGGCACAGAATGAGCAGTTCTTC.

The V and J genes are TRBV6-1 and TRBJ1-2, with D unclear. V was shortened by 7 bases and J by 4 bases, with 10 bases between the two germline ends. Per germline, CDR1 MNHNS and CDR2 SASEGT. The CDR3 loop spans 12 amino acids. This CDR3 is CASTTSGYGYTF. DNA for the CDR3: TGTGCCAGCACCACCTCAGGCTATGGCTACACCTTC.

In this sample, this clone turned up a few times. V usage is TRBV7-3 and J usage is TRBJ1-6, with D possibly TRBD1 on 6 matching bases. Germline V gene lookup returns CDR1 SGHTA and CDR2 FQGTGA. The CDR3 consists of 14 residues. V was trimmed by 8 bases and J by 10 bases, leaving 18 bases between them. The CDR3 loop is CASLPGDSKSPLHF. DNA for the CDR3: TGTGCCAGCCTTCCAGGGGATTCAAAGTCACCCCTCCACTTT.